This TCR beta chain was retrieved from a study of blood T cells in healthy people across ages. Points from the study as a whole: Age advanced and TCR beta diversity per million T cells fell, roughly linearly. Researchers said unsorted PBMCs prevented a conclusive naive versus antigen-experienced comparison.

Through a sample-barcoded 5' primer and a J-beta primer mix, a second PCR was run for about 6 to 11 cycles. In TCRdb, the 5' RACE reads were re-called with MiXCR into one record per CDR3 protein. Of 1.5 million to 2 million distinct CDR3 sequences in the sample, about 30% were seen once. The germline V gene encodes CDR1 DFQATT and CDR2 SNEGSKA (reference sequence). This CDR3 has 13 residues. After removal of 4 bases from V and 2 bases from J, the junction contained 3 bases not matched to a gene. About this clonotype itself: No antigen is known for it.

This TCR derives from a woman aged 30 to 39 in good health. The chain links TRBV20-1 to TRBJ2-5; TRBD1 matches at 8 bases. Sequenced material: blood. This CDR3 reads CSATGTGQETQYF. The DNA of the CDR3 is TGCAGTGCTACCGGGACAGGACAAGAGACCCAGTACTTC.